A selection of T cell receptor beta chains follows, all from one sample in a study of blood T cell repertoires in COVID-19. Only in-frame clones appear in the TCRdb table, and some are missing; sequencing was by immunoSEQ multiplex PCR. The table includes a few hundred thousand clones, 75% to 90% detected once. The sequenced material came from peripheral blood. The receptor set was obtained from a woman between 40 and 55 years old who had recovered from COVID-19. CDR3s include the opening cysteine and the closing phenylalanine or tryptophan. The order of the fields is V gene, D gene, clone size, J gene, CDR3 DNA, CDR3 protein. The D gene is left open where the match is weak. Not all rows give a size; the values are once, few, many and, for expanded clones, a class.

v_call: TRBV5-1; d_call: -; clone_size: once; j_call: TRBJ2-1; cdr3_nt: TGCGCCAGCAGCTTGGGGCTAGCGCCATTAATGGAGGGTGAGCAGTTCTTC; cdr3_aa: CASSLGLAPLMEGEQFF
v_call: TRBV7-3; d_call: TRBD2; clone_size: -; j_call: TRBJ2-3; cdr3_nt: TGTGCCAGCAGCCCCGGACTAGCGGCCACAGATACGCAGTATTTT; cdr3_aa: CASSPGLAATDTQYF
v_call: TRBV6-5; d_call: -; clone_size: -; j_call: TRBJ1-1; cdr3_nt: TGTGCCAGCAGTTATGGCAGGGCGAACACTGAAGCTTTCTTT; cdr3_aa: CASSYGRANTEAFF
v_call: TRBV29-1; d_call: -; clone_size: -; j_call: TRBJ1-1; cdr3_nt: TGCAGCGTTGAACGACAGGAAGGGATCACTGAAGCTTTCTTT; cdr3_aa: CSVERQEGITEAFF
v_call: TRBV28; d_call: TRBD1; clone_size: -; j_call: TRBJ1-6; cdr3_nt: TGTGCCAGCAGGGACAGGGTCTCACCCCTCCACTTT; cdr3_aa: CASRDRVSPLHF
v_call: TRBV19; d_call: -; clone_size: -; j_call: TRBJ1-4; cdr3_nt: TGTGCCAGTGGCGGAGAAGTTCATGAAAAACTGTTTTTT; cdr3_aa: CASGGEVHEKLFF
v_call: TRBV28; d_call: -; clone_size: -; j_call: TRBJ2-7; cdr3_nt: TGTGCCAGCAGTTTATGGAGCTGGGGGCTACCCTACGAGCAGTACTTC; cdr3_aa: CASSLWSWGLPYEQYF
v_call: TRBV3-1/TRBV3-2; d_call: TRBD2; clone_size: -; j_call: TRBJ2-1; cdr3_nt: TGTGCCAGCAGCCAAGAGGAGGGGCTAGCGGGGGGATGCTCCTACAATGAGCAGTTCTTC; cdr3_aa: CASSQEEGLAGGCSYNEQFF
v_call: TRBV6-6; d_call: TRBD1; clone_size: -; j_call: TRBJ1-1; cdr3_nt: TGTGCCAGCACCTTAAGACAGGGAGGGAACACTGAAGCTTTCTTT; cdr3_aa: CASTLRQGGNTEAFF
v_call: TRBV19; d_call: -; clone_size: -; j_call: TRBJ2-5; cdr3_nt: TGTGCCACTGTAGTAGGTAGCGGACTCCAAGAGACCCAGTACTTC; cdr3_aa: CATVVGSGLQETQYF
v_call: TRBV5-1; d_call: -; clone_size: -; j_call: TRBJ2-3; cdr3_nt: TGCGCCAGCAGCTTGGACGCAGGGAGCACAGATACGCAGTATTTT; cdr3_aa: CASSLDAGSTDTQYF
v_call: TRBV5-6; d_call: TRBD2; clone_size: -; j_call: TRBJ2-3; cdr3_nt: TGTGCCAGCAGCGTCGGACTAGGGGACACAGATACGCAGTATTTT; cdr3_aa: CASSVGLGDTDTQYF
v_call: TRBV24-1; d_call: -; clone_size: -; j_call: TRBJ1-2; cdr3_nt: TGTGCCACCAGTGATTTGAGCAGGAACTATGGCTACACCTTC; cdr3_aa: CATSDLSRNYGYTF
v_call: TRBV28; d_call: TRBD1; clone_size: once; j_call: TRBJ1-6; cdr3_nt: TGTGCCAGCAGTTCACCACAGGGGTATAATTCACCCCTCCACTTT; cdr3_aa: CASSSPQGYNSPLHF
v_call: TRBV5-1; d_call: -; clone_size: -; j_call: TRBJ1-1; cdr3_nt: TGCGCCAGCAGCTTGGCTGGGACTAGCGGGAGAATGAATGAAGCTTTCTTT; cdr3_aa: CASSLAGTSGRMNEAFF
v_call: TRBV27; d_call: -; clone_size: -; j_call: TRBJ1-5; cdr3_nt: TGTGCCAGCAGTTTCTCTGTCGGTAATCAGCCCCAGCATTTT; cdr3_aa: CASSFSVGNQPQHF
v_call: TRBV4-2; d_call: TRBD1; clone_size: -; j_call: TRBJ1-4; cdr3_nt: TGTGCCAGCAGCCCGGGACAGGGAGGCGAAAAACTGTTTTTT; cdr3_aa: CASSPGQGGEKLFF
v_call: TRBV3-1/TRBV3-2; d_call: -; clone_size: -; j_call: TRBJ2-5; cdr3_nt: TGTGCCAGCAGCCAAGGTGGGGGGGCAAAAGAGACCCAGTACTTC; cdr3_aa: CASSQGGGAKETQYF
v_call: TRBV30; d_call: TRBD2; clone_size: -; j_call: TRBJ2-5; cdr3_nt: TGTGCCTGGCGTACCGGGACTAGCGGGAAAGAGACCCAGTACTTC; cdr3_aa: CAWRTGTSGKETQYF
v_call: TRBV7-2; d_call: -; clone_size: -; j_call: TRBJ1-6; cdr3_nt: TGTGCCAGCAGCTTTTTTGGGGGGAGATCCGACTATAATTCACCCCTCCACTTT; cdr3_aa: CASSFFGGRSDYNSPLHF
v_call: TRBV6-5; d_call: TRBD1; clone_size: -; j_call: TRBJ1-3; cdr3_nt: TGTGCCAGCAGTCGACAGGGAATATCTGGAAACACCATATATTTT; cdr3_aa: CASSRQGISGNTIYF
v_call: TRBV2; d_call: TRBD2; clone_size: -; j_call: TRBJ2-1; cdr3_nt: TGTGCCAGCAGTGACCTTGGACTAGCGGGGACTGGTAATGAGCAGTTCTTC; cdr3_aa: CASSDLGLAGTGNEQFF
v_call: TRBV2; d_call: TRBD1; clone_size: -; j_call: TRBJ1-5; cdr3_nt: TGTGCCAGCAGCGCCGCCTCGGGACAGGGCGGCAATCAGCCCCAGCATTTT; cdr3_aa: CASSAASGQGGNQPQHF
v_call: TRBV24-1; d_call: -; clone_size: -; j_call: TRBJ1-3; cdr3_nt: TGTGCCACCAGTGATGGTCATACAGGAGAGGGAAACACCATATATTTT; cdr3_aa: CATSDGHTGEGNTIYF
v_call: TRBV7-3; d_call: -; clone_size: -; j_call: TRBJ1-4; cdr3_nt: TGTGCCAGCAGCCCGACAGGCTTTAATGAAAAACTGTTTTTT; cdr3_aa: CASSPTGFNEKLFF
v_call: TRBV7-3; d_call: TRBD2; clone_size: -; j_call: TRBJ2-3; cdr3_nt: TGTGCCAGCAGCATTAGCGGGGGGGCCGGCACAGATACGCAGTATTTT; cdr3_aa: CASSISGGAGTDTQYF